The text below deals with one T cell receptor (beta chain). A multiplex PCR was run with 60 Vbeta primers and 13 Jbeta primers. The method was immunoSEQ multiplex PCR; TCRdb's version includes in-frame clones alone and lacks a portion of them. The table records 150,000 to 200,000 clones, around four fifths of them present only once. These data come from a study of cytomegalovirus exposure and HLA in healthy donors. CDR3 length: 12 residues. Germline loops: CDR1 ENHRY, CDR2 SYGVKD. V gave up 5 bases and J gave up 8 bases, with 10 bases separating them. Sequencing was carried out using PBMCs. The receptor was derived from a woman aged 45 to 65 in good health and CMV-seropositive. The chain couples TRBV10-3 to TRBJ2-1, with D unresolved. The CDR3: CAISFHFHEQFF. The CDR3 DNA is TGTGCCATCAGTTTCCACTTCCATGAGCAGTTCTTC.